These 29 T cell receptor beta chains share one sample of origin, sequenced in a study of blood T cell repertoires in COVID-19. Assay used: immunoSEQ multiplex PCR; TCRdb lists only in-frame clones, some missing. The sample lists roughly 150,000 clones, 70% to 90% occurring once. The sequenced sample was PBMCs or T cells enriched from blood (not recorded which). These receptors came from a man in his forties or fifties who had recovered from COVID-19.

The V call is TRBV24-1, the J call TRBJ1-4, with D perhaps matching TRBD1 (5 bases). Germline V lookup: CDR1 KGHDR, CDR2 SFDVKD. This CDR3 region has 15 residues. Trimming shortened V by 4 bases and J by 3 bases, and 11 bases separated the two germline ends. The CDR3 DNA reads as TGTGCCACCAGTGAATCAGGGAGGGCTAATGAAAAACTGTTTTTT. Its protein product is CATSESGRANEKLFF.

V is TRBV19 and J is TRBJ1-1, with TRBD1 matching over 7 bases. This CDR3 is 13 amino acids long. Trimming at V came to 8 bases and at J to 6 bases, leaving 9 bases not matched to a gene. The germline CDR1 and CDR2 sequences are LNHDA and SQIVND (reference sequence). The CDR3 reads CASRPDRLPEAFF. CDR3 bases: TGTGCCAGTCGTCCGGACAGGTTACCTGAAGCTTTCTTT.

The rearrangement uses TRBV3-1 (or the pseudogene TRBV3-2) and TRBJ2-7; TRBD2 matches 12 bases. The junction had 12 bases not matched to a gene; V was cut back by 4 bases and J by 5 bases. Germline loops: CDR1 LGHDT, CDR2 YNNKEL (reference sequence). The CDR3 consists of 17 residues. CDR3 in DNA: TGTGCCAGCAGCCGATGGACTAGCGGGACTCCTAGGGACGAGCAGTACTTC. Its translation is CASSRWTSGTPRDEQYF.

CDR3 loop: CASSFLQGVSGNTIYF. DNA for the CDR3: TGTGCCAGCAGCTTTCTTCAGGGGGTTTCAGGAAACACCATATATTTT. The rearrangement links TRBV5-4 to TRBJ1-3; TRBD1 matches at 7 bases. The junction had 9 bases not matched to a gene; V was cut back by 2 bases and J by 4 bases. The CDR3 covers 16 residues. Germline V CDR1 and CDR2: SGHNT, YYREEE (reference sequence).

The chain is built from TRBV12-2 and TRBJ1-2. TRBV12-2 is assigned pseudogene status. The CDR3 extends over 17 amino acids. This CDR3 is CASRLIRVGGLDYGYTF. The CDR3 DNA sequence: TGTGCAAGTCGCTTAATCCGGGTCGGGGGATTGGACTATGGCTACACCTTC.

V and J are TRBV28 and TRBJ2-1; D gene unclear. CDR1 is MDHEN and CDR2 is SYDVKM in the germline V gene. This CDR3 region has 15 residues. V was pared by 4 bases and J by 5 bases, with 15 bases between. This CDR3 reads CASSSASPVHNEQFF. In DNA, the CDR3 is TGTGCCAGCAGTTCCGCCTCCCCGGTACACAATGAGCAGTTCTTC.

The V gene is TRBV3-1 (or the pseudogene TRBV3-2), the J gene TRBJ2-7, with D perhaps matching TRBD2 (5 bases). The CDR3 is made up of 18 amino acids. Trimming cost V 3 bases and J 2 bases, with 23 bases left between them. Germline CDR1 LGHDT, CDR2 YNNKEL (reference sequence). Written as DNA, the CDR3 is TGTGCCAGCAGCCATCTAAAGAGCCTCCGGGGAGAAACCTACGAGCAGTACGTC. Its protein product is CASSHLKSLRGETYEQYV.

The chain combines TRBV16 with TRBJ2-1; 9 positions match TRBD1. The CDR3 spans 16 residues. The V gene end was trimmed by 2 bases and the J gene end by 5 bases; junction bases not matched to a gene: 7. CDR1 and CDR2 (germline): KGHSY, FQNENV. CDR3 in DNA: TGTGCCAGCAGCCAACTCCCCGGGACAGGGAACAATGAGCAGTTCTTC. Translation: CASSQLPGTGNNEQFF.

The chain combines TRBV4-3 with TRBJ2-3; perhaps TRBD2 as D (6 bases). This CDR3 spans 17 amino acids. V lost 0 bases, J lost 1 base, and 14 bases lay in between. CDR1 is LGHNA, CDR2 YSLEER, per germline. Here the CDR3 DNA reads TGCGCCAGCAGCCAAGATAGGGGAGGCCGGGGCACAGATACGCAGTATTTT. This translates into CASSQDRGGRGTDTQYF.

The V and J genes are TRBV27 and TRBJ2-2, with D perhaps TRBD1 (5 bases). The germline V gene has CDR1 MNHEY and CDR2 SMNVEV (reference sequence). The CDR3 totals 17 residues. Trimming pared 0 bases from V and 4 bases from J, leaving 15 bases between. The CDR3 DNA is TGTGCCAGCAGTTTATCGAATTTCAGGGCGATCACCGGGGAGCTGTTTTTT. This codes for CASSLSNFRAITGELFF.

The chain couples TRBV18 to TRBJ1-6, with D perhaps TRBD1 (6 bases). The germline V and J ends were trimmed by 3 bases and 8 bases, with 14 bases remaining between them. The CDR3 contains 15 residues. The germline gives CDR1 KGHSH, CDR2 LQKENI. This CDR3 reads CASSPINRADSPLHF. The CDR3 nucleotides are TGTGCCAGCTCACCGATCAACAGGGCCGATTCACCCCTCCACTTT.

The chain has TRBV28 and TRBJ2-2, with 9 bases matching TRBD1. This CDR3 spans 16 amino acids. Germline V CDR1 and CDR2: MDHEN, SYDVKM. J lost 6 bases, V lost 5 bases, and 10 bases had no gene match. The CDR3 sequence: CASSPLGTGRSGELFF. CDR3 coding DNA: TGTGCCAGCAGTCCTTTAGGGACAGGGCGTTCCGGGGAGCTGTTTTTT.

Of note for this clone: Compared with germline, one end of the junction differs, possibly owing to a read error. The chain has TRBV30 and TRBJ1-2; D not resolved. The germline V gene has CDR1 GTSNPN and CDR2 SVGIG (reference sequence). The CDR3 has 10 amino acids. CDR3 amino acids: CAWSSTRQKF. The CDR3 nucleotides read TGTGCCTGGAGCTCGACACGCCAGAAGTTC.

This clone has a single count. The chain combines TRBV28 with TRBJ2-2; D is uncertain. Germline V gene data show CDR1 as MDHEN and CDR2 as SYDVKM. CDR3 length equals 14 residues. The V end lost 7 bases, the J end lost 4 bases, and 13 bases lay between the germline ends. The CDR3 DNA sequence: TGTGCCAGCATAGTAAAGTGGTTCACCGGGGAGCTGTTTTTT. Its protein product is CASIVKWFTGELFF.

The chain couples TRBV5-1 to TRBJ2-2; D perhaps matches TRBD2 (5 bases). Trimming cost V 1 base and J 3 bases, with 7 bases left between them. The CDR3 covers 14 residues. CDR1 is SGHRS and CDR2 is YFSETQ in the germline V gene. The CDR3 DNA is TGCGCCAGCAGCTTGCAGGAGGACACCGGGGAGCTGTTTTTT. Amino acid sequence: CASSLQEDTGELFF.

The V call is TRBV11-2, the J call TRBJ1-2; unclear D gene. The length of the CDR3 is 15 residues. V lost 2 bases and J lost 4, with 14 bases in between. Germline assignment: CDR1 SGHAT and CDR2 FQNNGV. In DNA form, the CDR3 reads TGTGCCAGCAGCTTAAGTGGTCACGGTCCCTATGGCTACACCTTC. Translating gives CASSLSGHGPYGYTF.

This sequence joins TRBV9 and TRBJ1-6, with 10 bases aligning to TRBD1. V lost 7 bases, J lost 13 bases, and 14 bases stayed unmatched. CDR3 size: 15 residues. The germline V gene has CDR1 SGDLS and CDR2 YYNGEE. CDR3 in DNA: TGTGCCAGCCCCGACAGGGGGCGCAGCTCCCCCCCCCTCCACTTT. It specifies CASPDRGRSSPPLHF.

The chain is built from TRBV18 and TRBJ2-5, with unresolved D. Germline V CDR1 and CDR2: KGHSH, LQKENI. V lost 1 base, J lost 2 bases, and 11 bases lay in between. The CDR3 extends over 15 amino acids. In DNA form, the CDR3 reads TGTGCCAGCTCACCACGTAGCCAGCCTCAAGAGACCCAGTACTTC. This sequence encodes CASSPRSQPQETQYF. The complete variable domain, with remaining parts taken from reference TRBV18 and TRBJ2-5, reads NAGVMQNPRHLVRRRGQEARLRCSPMKGHSHVYWYRQLPEEGLKFMVYLQKENIIDESGMPKERFSAEFPKEGPSILRIQQVVRGDSAAYFCASSPRSQPQETQYFGPGTRLLVL.

The chain is built from TRBV19 and TRBJ1-1; 7 bases are shared with TRBD1. Germline assignment: CDR1 LNHDA and CDR2 SQIVND (reference sequence). This CDR3 comprises 14 residues. Germline trimming cut 9 bases from V and 0 bases from J; bases unmatched to any gene: 7. CDR3 amino acids: CARDRADMNTEAFF. The CDR3 region has the DNA TGTGCCAGAGACAGGGCGGATATGAACACTGAAGCTTTCTTT.

The chain carries TRBV7-9 and TRBJ2-3; 9 bases agree with TRBD2. V was pared by 5 bases and J by 3 bases, with 9 bases of the junction left unmatched. CDR1 and CDR2 from the germline V gene are SEHNR and FQNEAQ (reference sequence). The CDR3 consists of 16 residues. CDR3 in amino acids: CASSHAGGLMTDTQYF. For the CDR3, the DNA is TGTGCCAGCAGCCATGCGGGGGGGCTCATGACAGATACGCAGTATTTT.

This clone was counted only a few times. The V gene is TRBV15, the J gene TRBJ1-2; 11 nucleotides match TRBD1. The length of the CDR3 is 15 residues. The V gene end was trimmed by 2 bases and the J gene end by 8 bases; junction bases not matched to a gene: 7. Looked up from germline, CDR1 is LNHNV and CDR2 is YYDKDF (reference sequence). The CDR3 nucleotides are TGTGCCACCAGCAGACAAGGACAGGGGGCGAGGGGCTACACCTTC. Encoded protein: CATSRQGQGARGYTF. The variable domain in full, completed from reference TRBV15 and TRBJ1-2, reads DAMVIQNPRYQVTQFGKPVTLSCSQTLNHNVMYWYQQKSSQAPKLLFHYYDKDFNNEADTPDNFQSRRPNTSFCFLDIRSPGLGDTAMYLCATSRQGQGARGYTFGSGTRLTVV.

This rearrangement joins TRBV11-2 to TRBJ1-4; D gene unclear. Deletions cut 0 bases from V and 5 bases from J, with 7 bases between. The CDR3 is 14 residues long. Germline V CDR1 and CDR2: SGHAT, FQNNGV. The CDR3 is CASSLDRQNEKLFF. As DNA, the CDR3 is TGTGCCAGCAGCTTAGATCGACAAAATGAAAAACTGTTTTTT.

The table lists this clone with a count of one. The chain couples TRBV7-3 to TRBJ2-5, with D possibly TRBD2 on 6 matching bases. CDR1 SGHTA and CDR2 FQGTGA come from the germline V gene. The CDR3 sequence is 15 residues long. With 1 base removed from V and 4 bases from J, the gap between germline ends came to 13 bases. The CDR3: CASSLIPGGTETQYF. The CDR3 DNA reads as TGTGCCAGCAGCTTAATTCCGGGCGGGACAGAGACCCAGTACTTC.

The chain combines TRBV5-1 with TRBJ2-1, with 9 bases that match TRBD2. This CDR3 contains 18 residues. Germline V lookup: CDR1 SGHRS, CDR2 YFSETQ. V lost 0 bases to trimming and J lost 9 bases; unmatched junction nucleotides: 16. The CDR3: CASSLALLGSGSPGEQFF. CDR3 nucleotides: TGCGCCAGCAGCTTGGCCCTTTTGGGTAGCGGGAGCCCCGGTGAGCAGTTCTTC.

The table lists this clone with a few counts. The rearrangement links TRBV7-8 to TRBJ2-7, with D possibly matching TRBD2 (6 bases). From germline, CDR1 is SGHVS and CDR2 FQNEAQ. V was cut by 0 bases and J by 3 bases, with 9 bases left in between. The CDR3 covers 14 residues. The CDR3 sequence: CASSLALDYYEQYV. DNA of the CDR3: TGTGCCAGCAGCTTAGCGTTGGACTACTACGAGCAGTACGTC.

This clone occurred a few times. The chain employs TRBV14 and TRBJ1-4; 9 positions match TRBD1. This CDR3 contains 14 residues. V dropped 5 bases and J dropped 7; count of bases not matched to a gene: 5. Germline-derived CDR1 and CDR2 are SGHDN and FVKESK. The CDR3 spells CASSKQGAGEKLFF. For the CDR3, the DNA is TGTGCCAGCAGCAAACAGGGGGCCGGTGAAAAACTGTTTTTT.

V gene TRBV6-2 or TRBV6-3 combines with J gene TRBJ2-3, with TRBD1 as a possible D gene (5 bases). Germline V CDR1 and CDR2: MNHEY, SVGEGT. The CDR3 loop spans 14 amino acids. The V gene lost 4 bases and the J gene lost 1 base, with 9 bases spanning the gap. The CDR3 sequence: CASSLRTRTDTQYF. The CDR3 DNA is TGTGCCAGCAGTTTACGGACACGCACAGATACGCAGTATTTT.

The J gene is TRBJ2-3, the V gene TRBV19; D possibly corresponds to TRBD2 (5 bases). CDR3 length: 15 amino acids. Germline assignment: CDR1 LNHDA and CDR2 SQIVND (reference sequence). The V end lost 7 bases, the J end lost 2 bases, and 16 bases lay between the germline ends. CDR3 amino acids: CASTRSGIITDTQYF. In DNA, the CDR3 is TGTGCCAGTACCCGGTCCGGGATAATCACAGATACGCAGTATTTT.

The chain combines TRBV19 with TRBJ1-4; D is uncertain. The CDR3 length is 12 residues. Germline V gene sequence: CDR1 LNHDA, CDR2 SQIVND (reference sequence). The CDR3 region is CASGTTNEKLFF. CDR3 nucleotide sequence: TGTGCGTCGGGAACAACTAATGAAAAACTGTTTTTT.